These 13 T cell receptor beta chains were all obtained from the same sample, sequenced in a study of Graves' ophthalmopathy and Graves' hyperthyroidism. RNA served as the template for amplifying TCR beta CDR3 regions. The first round was an RT-PCR with HTBI primers, and the second round was a multiplex PCR. TCRdb reanalysed the multiplex PCR reads using MiXCR and keeps one entry per CDR3 protein. The sample holds more than 300,000 distinct CDR3 sequences; about 18% are singletons and the top ten take 2.4%. The sequenced sample consisted of peripheral blood. The receptors originated from an adult woman with stable Graves' hyperthyroidism.

This clonotype showed up many times. The V and J genes are TRBV2 and TRBJ1-1; D not certain. This CDR3 has 12 amino acids. The V end was cut by 8 bases, the J end by 1 base, with 8 bases between. Germline CDR1 reads SNHLY; CDR2 reads FYNNEI. Here the CDR3 DNA reads TGTGCCAGCCTCCCCAGGAACACTGAAGCTTTCTTT. It codes for CASLPRNTEAFF.

At least ten counts were recorded for this clonotype. This rearrangement joins TRBV5-1 to TRBJ2-7, with D unclear. Trimming took 0 bases from V and 2 from J, leaving 12 bases between them. The germline gives CDR1 SGHRS, CDR2 YFSETQ. The CDR3 loop spans 15 amino acids. The CDR3 protein is CASSLALGRTYEQYF. CDR3 DNA: TGCGCCAGCAGCTTGGCCCTTGGACGGACCTACGAGCAGTACTTC.

This clonotype occurred many times. V is TRBV20-1 and J is TRBJ1-1, with 9 bases that match TRBD1. With 3 bases clipped from V and 3 bases from J, the junction kept 17 bases outside the gene matches. Germline V lookup: CDR1 DFQATT, CDR2 SNEGSKA (reference sequence). This CDR3 is built from 18 residues. The DNA for the CDR3 is TGCAGTGCTAGTCCCGGGACAGGGAGGGTTATTCGTGACACTGAAGCTTTCTTT. Protein product: CSASPGTGRVIRDTEAFF.

This clonotype was recorded at least ten times. The rearrangement links TRBV6-1 to TRBJ2-7; D is possibly TRBD1 (6 bases). CDR1 and CDR2 from the germline V gene are MNHNS and SASEGT. The CDR3 runs to 15 residues. The V end lost 4 bases, the J end lost 4 bases, and 17 bases lay between the germline ends. CDR3 region: CASSGPGTSDYEQYF. The CDR3 DNA reads as TGTGCCAGCAGTGGGCCCGGGACATCCGATTACGAGCAGTACTTC.

This clonotype showed up many times. The V gene is TRBV15, the J gene TRBJ2-7, with D maybe TRBD1 (6 bases). Germline V lookup: CDR1 LNHNV, CDR2 YYDKDF (reference sequence). The CDR3 has 13 residues. V lost 3 bases and J 7 bases, leaving 13 bases between the germline ends. The CDR3 protein is CATSSRNRDEQYF. In nucleotides, the CDR3 is TGTGCCACCAGCAGTAGGAACAGGGATGAGCAGTACTTC.

This clonotype was counted many times. The chain is built from TRBV19 and TRBJ1-1, with 8 bases identical to TRBD1. Germline assignment: CDR1 LNHDA and CDR2 SQIVND (reference sequence). Losses at the gene ends were 6 bases for V and 5 bases for J; bases not matched to a gene: 11. This CDR3 comprises 15 residues. The DNA for the CDR3 is TGTGCCAGTAGCTCTCTCGGACAGGGCGGGACTGAAGCTTTCTTT. It is translated as CASSSLGQGGTEAFF.

This rearrangement joins TRBV12-3 or TRBV12-4 to TRBJ1-1; 9 nucleotides agree with TRBD1. This CDR3 contains 14 residues. Trimming cost V 6 bases and J 4 bases; bases outside gene matches: 6. CDR3 sequence (DNA): TGTGCCAGCAGCGTACAGGGGGCAGTCACTGAAGCTTTCTTT. It codes for CASSVQGAVTEAFF.

The genes are TRBV12-3 or TRBV12-4 and TRBJ2-7; TRBD1 aligns across 7 bases. After removal of 3 bases from V and 4 bases from J, the junction contained 6 bases not matched to a gene. The CDR3 runs 14 residues. The CDR3 bases are TGTGCCAGCAGTTTGCTACAGGGGTCTTACGAGCAGTACTTC. Translated: CASSLLQGSYEQYF.

This clonotype was counted many times. The chain couples TRBV12-3 or TRBV12-4 to TRBJ2-2; TRBD1 matches 9 bases. V was pared by 3 bases and J by 4 bases, with 3 bases of the junction left unmatched. This CDR3 has 15 amino acids. The CDR3 is CASSLGTGPTGELFF. Here the CDR3 DNA reads TGTGCCAGCAGTTTGGGGACAGGGCCCACCGGGGAGCTGTTTTTT.

This clonotype has at least ten counts. The chain carries TRBV12-3 or TRBV12-4 and TRBJ2-5; 8 bases map to TRBD2. J lost 4 bases, V lost 8 bases, and 9 bases had no gene match. CDR3 length equals 14 residues. CDR3 DNA: TGTGCCAGCTGCACGGGACTAGATATAGAGACCCAGTACTTC. This codes for CASCTGLDIETQYF.

This clonotype was counted many times. This chain uses TRBV30 with TRBJ1-1; a possible D gene is TRBD1 (5 bases). Germline loops: CDR1 GTSNPN, CDR2 SVGIG (reference sequence). With 1 base removed from V and 6 bases from J, the gap between germline ends came to 12 bases. This CDR3 spans 13 amino acids. The CDR3 sequence: CAWSGQLGSEAFF. The DNA for the CDR3 is TGTGCCTGGAGTGGACAGTTGGGTTCTGAAGCTTTCTTT.

V gene TRBV12-3 or TRBV12-4 combines with J gene TRBJ1-2; 8 nucleotides match TRBD1. This CDR3 is built from 13 residues. V shed 9 bases and J 8 bases; nucleotides not matched to a gene: 11. Here the CDR3 DNA reads TGTGCCAGTGGCTTATTCCAGGGGGCCGGCTACACCTTC. The encoded protein is CASGLFQGAGYTF.

This clonotype was counted ten times or more. This chain links TRBV12-3 or TRBV12-4 with TRBJ2-7; TRBD1 matches at 9 bases. The CDR3 is 15 amino acids. The ends lost 4 bases at V and 3 bases at J; junction bases unmatched: 7. The CDR3 region has the DNA TGTGCCAGCAGTTCTGATGGACAGGGGCTCTACGAGCAGTACTTC. It translates to CASSSDGQGLYEQYF.